This TCR beta chain was found in a study of T cell responses to AZD1222 COVID-19 vaccine. General study findings and limits: The number of AZD1222 recipients seropositive at baseline was only 6 or 7. Spike was spanned by vaccine-associated CD4 TCRs, which were dominant at 160-218 and 743-854. A mostly white British donor set with more females was recruited, and clonal diversity was possibly underestimated.

On this clone itself: Its antigen remains unknown.

Second doses at about 4 or about 12 weeks were pooled. Per the germline V gene, CDR1 is SGHVS and CDR2 is FQNEAQ. The CDR3 is made up of 15 amino acids. Trimming removed 5 bases from V and 4 bases from J; junction bases left unmatched: 6. Clones were sequenced by immunoSEQ multiplex PCR, and TCRdb holds only the in-frame ones, with some missing. Of about 170,000 clones in the sample, around 85% were seen once. The TCR was taken from an adult who received the AZD1222 COVID-19 vaccine. The sequencing here drew on peripheral blood, taken 28 days after the second AZD1222 dose. This chain links TRBV7-8 with TRBJ2-2; 8 nucleotides line up with TRBD1. DNA for the CDR3: TGTGCCAGCAGCCACCGGGACAGGCGCACCGGGGAGCTGTTTTTT. It yields the protein CASSHRDRRTGELFF.